This T cell receptor beta chain was identified during a study of vaccination and CD4 T cells after COVID-19. Study details: The study enrolled six male and four female convalescents, two of whom were Hispanic.

The treatment denotes: approximately 9-day PBMC culture with coronavirus spike peptide pools or control peptides (ViraFEST assay). Days 3 and 7 were when half the medium was replaced with fresh IL-2 medium. This CDR3 region has 13 residues. V was clipped by 0 bases and J by 2 bases, with 3 bases between them. Per the germline V gene, CDR1 is KGHSH and CDR2 is LQKENI. Cultured CD4+ T cell DNA underwent sequencing with the Oncomine TCR Beta short-read assay. The source of extracted genomic DNA was cultured CD4+ T cells. In TCRdb, the PCR reads were re-called with MiXCR into one record per CDR3 protein. This table holds roughly 11,000 distinct CDR3 sequences, 61% found once. This clonotype is labeled medium-sized (0.01 to 0.1%). No antigen is known for it.

Sample: CD4+ T cells from blood, cultured in vitro. The rearrangement joins TRBV18 to TRBJ2-3; no clear D. This TCR derives from a human donor who had recovered from COVID-19. CDR3 region: CASSPPFTDTQYF. The CDR3 DNA reads as TGTGCCAGCTCACCACCGTTCACAGATACGCAGTATTTT.